The 27 T cell receptor beta chains below come from one sample, sequenced in a study of shared clonotypes between healthy human individuals. Assay used: immunoSEQ multiplex PCR; TCRdb lists only in-frame clones, some missing. The data hold about 2 million clones, with 85% to 95% observed a single time. Sequenced material: naive CD4+ T cells sorted from blood. Described subset: CD45RA+ positively selected. All receptors come from a young man in good health.

The J gene is TRBJ2-1, the V gene TRBV7-6, with D maybe TRBD1 (8 bases). The V gene lost 5 bases and the J gene lost 2 bases, with 16 bases spanning the gap. Per germline, CDR1 SGHVS and CDR2 FNYEAQ. This CDR3 is 16 amino acids long. This CDR3 reads CASSPIQGGAYNEQFF. CDR3 DNA: TGTGCCAGCAGCCCCATACAGGGGGGGGCCTACAATGAGCAGTTCTTC.

The rearrangement links TRBV7-9 to TRBJ2-7; D is undetermined. Trimming cost V 4 bases and J 0 bases, with 19 bases left between them. This CDR3 contains 17 residues. Germline V gene sequence: CDR1 SEHNR, CDR2 FQNEAQ (reference sequence). The CDR3 is CASSSTPQRPFSYEQYF. Here the CDR3 DNA reads TGTGCCAGCAGCTCGACTCCCCAGAGGCCCTTCTCCTACGAGCAGTACTTC.

This chain uses TRBV7-2 with TRBJ2-7; 14 nucleotides agree with TRBD2. This CDR3 has 14 residues. The ends lost 5 bases at V and 9 bases at J; junction bases unmatched: 6. CDR1 is SGHTA and CDR2 is FQGNSA in the germline V gene. In DNA form, the CDR3 reads TGTGCCAGCAGCCCCGGACTAGCGGGGGGCGGGCAGTACTTC. It translates to CASSPGLAGGGQYF.

The rearrangement joins TRBV18 to TRBJ2-7, with 7 bases fitting TRBD1. The CDR3 covers 15 residues. CDR1 and CDR2 (germline): KGHSH, LQKENI. V lost 5 bases and J lost 4; bases outside the gene matches: 11. The CDR3 sequence is CASSIGQASLYEQYF. The CDR3 DNA reads TGTGCCAGCTCAATAGGACAGGCTTCCCTTTACGAGCAGTACTTC. Using reference TRBV18 and TRBJ2-7 for the parts outside the CDR3, the full variable domain is NAGVMQNPRHLVRRRGQEARLRCSPMKGHSHVYWYRQLPEEGLKFMVYLQKENIIDESGMPKERFSAEFPKEGPSILRIQQVVRGDSAAYFCASSIGQASLYEQYFGPGTRLTVT.

V gene TRBV29-1 combines with J gene TRBJ2-7; tentatively, D is TRBD1 (6 bases). The germline V gene has CDR1 SQVTM and CDR2 ANQGSEA. With 5 bases removed from V and 2 bases from J, the gap between germline ends came to 13 bases. The CDR3 totals 13 residues. The CDR3 coding sequence is TGCAGCGTTCCCGGCAGGGGCACCTACGAGCAGTACTTC. This translates into CSVPGRGTYEQYF.

This chain links TRBV27 with TRBJ2-4; no clear D. This CDR3 is 15 amino acids long. Germline lookup yields CDR1 MNHEY and CDR2 SMNVEV (reference sequence). V lost 5 bases, J lost 1 base, and 12 bases lay in between. The CDR3 loop reads CASSPMGNAKNIQYF. CDR3 nucleotide sequence: TGTGCCAGCAGTCCAATGGGCAACGCCAAAAACATTCAGTACTTC.

The rearrangement uses TRBV7-9 and TRBJ2-7, with D perhaps given as TRBD1 or TRBD2 (6 bases each). V was trimmed by 5 bases and J by 5 bases, leaving 22 bases between them. Germline assignment: CDR1 SEHNR and CDR2 FQNEAQ (reference sequence). This CDR3 spans 16 amino acids. The CDR3 nucleotides read TGTGCCAGCAGCCTACTTAGACCGGGGGCGGTCGACGAGCAGTACTTC. Protein product: CASSLLRPGAVDEQYF.

The chain employs TRBV6-6 and TRBJ1-2; TRBD1 matches 9 bases. This CDR3 region has 15 residues. After removal of 5 bases from V and 1 base from J, the junction contained 5 bases not matched to a gene. In germline, CDR1 is MNHNY, CDR2 SVGAGI (reference sequence). CDR3 amino acids: CASSTRQGVNYGYTF. CDR3 in DNA: TGTGCCAGCAGTACCCGACAGGGGGTTAACTATGGCTACACCTTC.

The chain combines TRBV2 with TRBJ1-5; 10 bases fit TRBD1. CDR1 and CDR2 (germline): SNHLY, FYNNEI. J gave up 3 bases and V 3 bases, and 5 bases lay outside the gene matches. The CDR3 sequence is 16 residues long. DNA for the CDR3: TGTGCCAGCAGTGAGTTCGGACAGGGGGTCAATCAGCCCCAGCATTTT. As protein: CASSEFGQGVNQPQHF. Full variable domain (outside the CDR3, taken from reference TRBV2 and TRBJ1-5): EPEVTQTPSHQVTQMGQEVILRCVPISNHLYFYWYRQILGQKVEFLVSFYNNEISEKSEIFDDQFSVERPDGSNFTLKIRSTKLEDSAMYFCASSEFGQGVNQPQHFGDGTRLSIL.

A word on this clone: The sample has other DNA sequences that encode this CDR3 too. This chain joins TRBV7-2 and TRBJ1-4, with D unclear. The CDR3 runs to 13 residues. The V and J ends lost 0 bases and 4 bases respectively, with 3 bases between them. CDR1 SGHTA and CDR2 FQGNSA come from the germline V gene. The CDR3 coding sequence is TGTGCCAGCAGCTTAGCCGGTAATGAAAAACTGTTTTTT. Its protein product is CASSLAGNEKLFF.

J is TRBJ1-2 and V is TRBV28; 12 bases fit TRBD1. The germline V gene has CDR1 MDHEN and CDR2 SYDVKM. The length of the CDR3 is 15 residues. Trimming cost V 5 bases and J 8 bases; bases outside gene matches: 9. The CDR3 coding sequence is TGTGCCAGCAGTCTCTCCGGGACAGGGGGCCGAGGCTACACCTTC. Translating it yields CASSLSGTGGRGYTF.

The chain links TRBV10-3 to TRBJ1-5; possible D gene TRBD1, 5 bases. The CDR3 sequence is 15 residues long. V dropped 2 bases and J dropped 4 bases, with 12 bases sitting between them. Germline V gene sequence: CDR1 ENHRY, CDR2 SYGVKD. The CDR3 nucleotides are TGTGCCATCAGTGAGGGGAAAGGGGCAAATCAGCCCCAGCATTTT. Protein product: CAISEGKGANQPQHF.

The CDR3 region has the DNA TGTGCCACAGGAGCGGGGGCGAATAATTCACCCCTCCACTTT. Amino acids: CATGAGANNSPLHF. The chain is built from TRBV10-3 and TRBJ1-6; D may be TRBD1 (6 bases). CDR1 is ENHRY, CDR2 SYGVKD, per germline. V shed 10 bases and J shed 5 bases, with 15 bases lying between them. This CDR3 is 14 amino acids long.

The chain is built from TRBV7-9 and TRBJ1-1, with unresolved D. The CDR3 contains 13 residues. Trimming cost V 10 bases and J 6 bases, with 18 bases left between them. Germline V gene lookup returns CDR1 SEHNR and CDR2 FQNEAQ (reference sequence). The CDR3 sequence: CAITSSLWAEAFF. CDR3 nucleotide sequence: TGTGCCATCACAAGTAGCCTCTGGGCTGAAGCTTTCTTT. Based on the CDR3 plus reference TRBV7-9 and TRBJ1-1, the full variable domain is DTGVSQNPRHKITKRGQNVTFRCDPISEHNRLYWYRQTLGQGPEFLTYFQNEAQLEKSRLLSDRFSAERPKGSFSTLEIQRTEQGDSAMYLCAITSSLWAEAFFGQGTRLTVV.

The chain recombines TRBV5-4 with TRBJ2-7; 12 bases are shared with TRBD2. From germline, CDR1 is SGHNT and CDR2 YYREEE (reference sequence). Losses at the gene ends were 3 bases for V and 2 bases for J; bases not matched to a gene: 6. The length of the CDR3 is 16 residues. Here the CDR3 reads CASSSSGLAGTYEQYF. The DNA for the CDR3 is TGTGCCAGCAGCTCTTCAGGACTAGCGGGAACCTACGAGCAGTACTTC.

The J gene is TRBJ1-2, the V gene TRBV28; 8 bases are shared with TRBD1. With V trimmed by 7 bases and J by 3 bases, 4 bases remained unmatched. Germline lookup yields CDR1 MDHEN and CDR2 SYDVKM. This CDR3 has 13 amino acids. CDR3 region: CASTARGHYGYTF. CDR3 coding DNA: TGTGCCAGCACGGCCAGGGGGCACTATGGCTACACCTTC.

This clone showed up just once. The chain uses TRBV7-2 and TRBJ2-7; the match to TRBD2 covers 13 bases. The germline CDR1 and CDR2 sequences are SGHTA and FQGNSA. The CDR3 runs 15 residues. V dropped 5 bases and J dropped 5; count of bases not matched to a gene: 6. This chain's CDR3 is CASSTGLAGLDEQYF. The DNA of the CDR3 is TGTGCCAGCAGCACGGGACTAGCGGGGTTGGACGAGCAGTACTTC.

The V and J genes are TRBV20-1 and TRBJ1-2; D not resolved. CDR3 length: 11 amino acids. With 0 bases removed from V and 8 bases from J, the gap between germline ends came to 7 bases. CDR1 DFQATT and CDR2 SNEGSKA come from the germline V gene (reference sequence). The CDR3 DNA follows: TGCAGTGCTAGAGAAAGCTTCGGCTACACCTTC. Translated: CSARESFGYTF.

The V gene is TRBV6-5, the J gene TRBJ2-7; no clear D. With 5 bases removed from V and 0 bases from J, the gap between germline ends came to 5 bases. From germline, CDR1 is MNHEY and CDR2 SVGAGI. This CDR3 has 12 amino acids. In DNA, the CDR3 is TGTGCCAGCAGTCCCACCTCCTACGAGCAGTACTTC. This encodes CASSPTSYEQYF.

The CDR3 bases are TGTGCCAGCAGCACCCGACGACAGGGGCCTGGGGCTGAAGCTTTCTTT. The encoded protein is CASSTRRQGPGAEAFF. The rearrangement joins TRBV7-9 to TRBJ1-1; 8 bases agree with TRBD1. Trimming removed 5 bases from V and 6 bases from J; junction bases left unmatched: 14. There are 16 residues in the CDR3. Germline lookup yields CDR1 SEHNR and CDR2 FQNEAQ (reference sequence).

In the case of this clone: Other DNA sequences in the same sample also yield this CDR3. V is TRBV7-9 and J is TRBJ1-5; no clear D. V lost 1 base and J 6 bases, leaving 4 bases between the germline ends. The CDR3 covers 12 residues. Germline V CDR1 and CDR2: SEHNR, FQNEAQ (reference sequence). The CDR3 sequence: CASSLGGQPQHF. As DNA, the CDR3 is TGTGCCAGCAGCTTAGGAGGTCAGCCCCAGCATTTT.

The chain employs TRBV5-5 and TRBJ1-6; 10 positions agree with TRBD1. Germline CDR1 is SGHKS and CDR2 is YYEKEE (reference sequence). CDR3 length equals 17 residues. Germline trimming cut 4 bases from V and 5 bases from J; bases unmatched to any gene: 9. The DNA for the CDR3 is TGTGCCAGCAGCGGGCCGGGACAGGGGTTGGATAATTCACCCCTCCACTTT. This gives the protein CASSGPGQGLDNSPLHF.

The chain is built from TRBV9 and TRBJ2-5; 7 bases match TRBD1. This CDR3 is built from 13 residues. The germline V gene has CDR1 SGDLS and CDR2 YYNGEE. V was pared by 5 bases and J by 5 bases, with 6 bases of the junction left unmatched. CDR3 amino acids: CASSTDRVETQYF. In nucleotides, the CDR3 is TGTGCCAGCAGTACTGACAGGGTTGAGACCCAGTACTTC.

This clone was picked up one time. This may stem from a read error, because a much larger clone lies one nucleotide away. The gene calls are TRBV29-1 and TRBJ1-4; tentative D call: TRBD1 (5 bases). Trimming took 0 bases from V and 6 from J, leaving 14 bases between them. In germline, CDR1 is SQVTM, CDR2 ANQGSEA. The CDR3 consists of 15 residues. The CDR3 DNA sequence: TGCAGCGTTGAAGATCGCGGGGGAGGGGATGAAAAACTGTTTTTT. Its translation: CSVEDRGGGDEKLFF.

This clone was detected only once. J is TRBJ2-7 and V is TRBV10-2; 7 bases fit TRBD1. CDR1 and CDR2 (germline): WSHSY, SAAADI. V dropped 3 bases and J dropped 3; count of bases not matched to a gene: 5. The CDR3 contains 14 residues. This chain's CDR3 is CASSENRGIYEQYF. The DNA for the CDR3 is TGCGCCAGCAGTGAAAACAGGGGAATCTACGAGCAGTACTTC.

The chain recombines TRBV6-5 with TRBJ1-5; TRBD1 matches at 7 bases. V was clipped by 11 bases and J by 5 bases; unmatched bases: 9. Germline V gene lookup returns CDR1 MNHEY and CDR2 SVGAGI. This CDR3 has 13 residues. Here the CDR3 reads CAGLQGNHQPQHF. CDR3 DNA sequence: TGTGCCGGTTTACAGGGGAACCATCAGCCCCAGCATTTT.

About this clone: Other DNA sequences of this sample code for an identical CDR3. The CDR3 DNA reads TGTGCCAGCAGGTTGCCCGGGGCCAACGTCCTGACTTTC. Translated: CASRLPGANVLTF. The chain combines TRBV6-5 with TRBJ2-6, with no clear D. Per the germline V gene, CDR1 is MNHEY and CDR2 is SVGAGI. This CDR3 spans 13 amino acids. Trimming left V 6 bases short and J 4 bases short, with 7 bases between.